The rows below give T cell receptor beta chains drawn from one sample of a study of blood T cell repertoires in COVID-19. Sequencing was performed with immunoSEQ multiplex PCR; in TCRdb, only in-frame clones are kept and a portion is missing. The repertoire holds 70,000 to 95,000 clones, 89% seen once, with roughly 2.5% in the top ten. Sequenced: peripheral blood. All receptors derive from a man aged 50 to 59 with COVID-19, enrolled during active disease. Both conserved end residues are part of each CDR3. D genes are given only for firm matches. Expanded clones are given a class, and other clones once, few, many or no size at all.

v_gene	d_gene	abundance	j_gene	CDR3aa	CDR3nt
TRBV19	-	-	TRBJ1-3	CASSGPGNTIYF	TGTGCCAGTTCAGGGCCTGGAAACACCATATATTTT
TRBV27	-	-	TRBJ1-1	CASSLAGMNTEAFF	TGTGCCAGCAGTTTGGCAGGGATGAACACTGAAGCTTTCTTT
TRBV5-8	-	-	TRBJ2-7	CASSWDIRSYEQYF	TGTGCCAGCAGCTGGGACATCCGCTCCTACGAGCAGTACTTC
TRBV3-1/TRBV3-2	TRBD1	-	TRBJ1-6	CASSYGAGTGGTPLHF	TGTGCCAGCAGCTACGGCGCCGGGACAGGGGGTACACCCCTCCACTTT
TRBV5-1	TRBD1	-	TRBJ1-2	CASSQDRGSYGYTF	TGCGCCAGCAGCCAGGACAGGGGATCCTATGGCTACACCTTC
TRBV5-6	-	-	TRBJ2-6	CASSLSGQSLDGANVLTF	TGTGCCAGCAGCCTATCAGGACAGAGTCTCGATGGGGCCAACGTCCTGACTTTC
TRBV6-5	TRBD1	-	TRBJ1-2	CASSYVRGSGYGYTF	TGTGCCAGCAGTTACGTCAGGGGGTCTGGCTATGGCTACACCTTC
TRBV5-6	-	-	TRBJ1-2	CASSLSRDYGYTF	TGTGCCAGCAGCTTGAGCAGGGATTATGGCTACACCTTC
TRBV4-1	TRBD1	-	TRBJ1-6	CASSQGPQGAKNSPLHF	TGCGCCAGCAGCCAAGGCCCACAGGGGGCCAAAAATTCACCCCTCCACTTT
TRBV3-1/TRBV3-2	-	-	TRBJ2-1	CASSQDRRGEQFF	TGTGCCAGCAGCCAAGATAGGCGAGGGGAGCAGTTCTTC
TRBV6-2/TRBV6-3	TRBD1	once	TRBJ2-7	CASSPLPPGQGINEQYF	TGTGCCAGCAGTCCCTTACCACCGGGACAGGGCATTAACGAGCAGTACTTC
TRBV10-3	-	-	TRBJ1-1	CAINPGTRRTEAFF	TGTGCCATCAATCCCGGGACTAGGCGGACTGAAGCTTTCTTT
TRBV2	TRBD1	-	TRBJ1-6	CASRTGMGSPLHF	TGTGCCAGCAGGACAGGGATGGGTTCACCCCTCCACTTT
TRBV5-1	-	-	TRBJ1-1	CASSLRRGENTEAFF	TGCGCCAGCAGCTTGAGGAGGGGTGAGAACACTGAAGCTTTCTTT
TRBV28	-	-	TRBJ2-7	CASKLTKEEQYF	TGTGCCAGCAAGCTAACTAAAGAAGAGCAGTACTTC
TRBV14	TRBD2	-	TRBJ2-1	CASSGALSGGAAYNEQFF	TGTGCCAGCAGCGGAGCCCTTAGCGGGGGGGCGGCCTACAATGAGCAGTTCTTC
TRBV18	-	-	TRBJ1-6	CASTRLADSPLHF	TGTGCCAGCACACGACTGGCTGATTCACCCCTCCACTTT
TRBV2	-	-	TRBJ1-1	CASSEERGTEAFF	TGTGCCAGCAGTGAAGAACGGGGCACTGAAGCTTTCTTT
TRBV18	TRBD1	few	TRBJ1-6	CASSPTQGARNSPLHF	TGTGCCAGCTCACCAACACAGGGGGCGAGGAATTCACCCCTCCACTTT
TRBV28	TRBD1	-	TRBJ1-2	CASHPGTGGYGYTF	TGTGCCAGCCACCCCGGGACAGGGGGCTATGGCTACACCTTC
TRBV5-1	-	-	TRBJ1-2	CASSLAGAVGYTF	TGCGCCAGCAGCTTGGCAGGGGCGGTTGGCTACACCTTC
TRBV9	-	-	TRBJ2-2	CASSVEAGNTGELFF	TGTGCCAGCAGCGTAGAAGCGGGGAACACCGGGGAGCTGTTTTTT
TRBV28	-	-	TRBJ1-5	CASSVAGKPQHF	TGTGCCAGCAGTGTGGCAGGGAAGCCCCAGCATTTT
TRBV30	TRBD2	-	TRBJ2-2	CAWRTGLALPGELFF	TGTGCCTGGAGGACAGGACTAGCGCTCCCCGGGGAGCTGTTTTTT
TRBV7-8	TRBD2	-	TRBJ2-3	CASSLTSGGPTDTQYF	TGTGCCAGCAGCTTAACTAGCGGGGGCCCCACAGATACGCAGTATTTT
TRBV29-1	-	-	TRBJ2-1	CSSRDNEQFF	TGCAGCAGTAGAGACAATGAGCAGTTCTTC
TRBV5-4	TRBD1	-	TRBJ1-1	CASSSLDRLNTEAFF	TGTGCCAGCAGCTCCCTGGACAGGCTGAACACTGAAGCTTTCTTT
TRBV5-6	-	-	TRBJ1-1	CASSLVGADTEAFF	TGTGCCAGCAGCTTGGTGGGGGCGGACACTGAAGCTTTCTTT
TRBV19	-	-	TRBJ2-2	CASSISEVTGELFF	TGTGCCAGTAGTATATCAGAAGTCACCGGGGAGCTGTTTTTT
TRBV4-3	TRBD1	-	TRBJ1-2	CASSQDRGLNYGYTF	TGCGCCAGCAGCCAAGACAGGGGGCTTAACTATGGCTACACCTTC
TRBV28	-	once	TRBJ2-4	CASSFVSNIQYF	TGTGCCAGCAGTTTTGTTTCGAACATTCAGTACTTC
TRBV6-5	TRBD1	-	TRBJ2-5	CASSYSTGRRETQYF	TGTGCCAGCAGTTACTCGACAGGGCGGAGAGAGACCCAGTACTTC
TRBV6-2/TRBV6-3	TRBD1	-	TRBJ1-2	CASSYPDRDYGYTF	TGTGCCAGCAGTTACCCGGACAGGGACTATGGCTACACCTTC
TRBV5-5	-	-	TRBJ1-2	CASSETGKYGYTF	TGTGCCAGCAGCGAAACAGGGAAATATGGCTACACCTTC
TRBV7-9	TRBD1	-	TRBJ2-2	CASSLGTGGPGELFF	TGTGCCAGCAGCTTAGGGACAGGGGGACCCGGGGAGCTGTTTTTT
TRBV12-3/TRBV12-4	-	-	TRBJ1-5	CASSLGDNQPQHF	TGTGCCAGCAGTTTGGGCGACAATCAGCCCCAGCATTTT
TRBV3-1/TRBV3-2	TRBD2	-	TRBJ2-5	CASSPTRLAGGTQYF	TGTGCCAGCAGCCCAACCCGACTAGCGGGGGGGACCCAGTACTTC
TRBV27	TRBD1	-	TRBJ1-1	CASSLLGDRAASASHNTEAFF	TGTGCCAGCAGTTTATTAGGGGACAGGGCCGCGTCTGCGAGCCATAACACTGAAGCTTTCTTT
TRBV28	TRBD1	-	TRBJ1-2	CASSPTGVWGYTF	TGTGCCAGCAGTCCGACAGGGGTCTGGGGCTACACCTTC
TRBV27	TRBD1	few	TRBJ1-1	CASSFSGGMNTEAFF	TGTGCCAGCAGTTTCTCAGGGGGGATGAACACTGAAGCTTTCTTT
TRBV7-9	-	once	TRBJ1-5	CASSFGGVNQPQHF	TGTGCCAGCAGCTTCGGAGGCGTAAATCAGCCCCAGCATTTT
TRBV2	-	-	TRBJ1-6	CASSEQISYNSPLHF	TGTGCCAGCAGTGAGCAGATCTCCTATAATTCACCCCTCCACTTT
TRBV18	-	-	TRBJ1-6	CASSPRTDNSPLHF	TGTGCCAGCTCACCTAGGACAGATAATTCACCCCTCCACTTT
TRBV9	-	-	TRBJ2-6	CASSALRANVLTF	TGTGCCAGCAGCGCTTTAAGGGCCAACGTCCTGACTTTC
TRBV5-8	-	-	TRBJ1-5	CASSLRHLSNQPQHF	TGTGCCAGCAGCTTGAGACACCTTAGCAATCAGCCCCAGCATTTT
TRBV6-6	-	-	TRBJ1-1	CASILGGDGEAFF	TGTGCCAGCATTCTCGGGGGGGATGGTGAAGCTTTCTTT
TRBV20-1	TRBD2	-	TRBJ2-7	CSAKRGGEQYF	TGCAGTGCTAAGCGCGGGGGAGAGCAGTACTTC
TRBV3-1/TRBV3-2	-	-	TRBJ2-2	CASSQPRGTGELFF	TGTGCCAGCAGCCAACCTAGGGGGACCGGGGAGCTGTTTTTT
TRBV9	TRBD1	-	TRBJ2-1	CASSGTGTGSDEQFF	TGTGCCAGCAGCGGGACGGGGACAGGGAGCGATGAGCAGTTCTTC
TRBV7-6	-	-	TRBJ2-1	CASRGADYNEQFF	TGTGCCAGCAGGGGGGCAGACTACAATGAGCAGTTCTTC
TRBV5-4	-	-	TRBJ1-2	CASSTAGTDGYTF	TGTGCCAGCAGCACAGCAGGGACTGATGGCTACACCTTC
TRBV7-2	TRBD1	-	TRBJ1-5	CASSLEPETGAWGPQHF	TGTGCCAGCAGCTTAGAGCCCGAAACAGGGGCCTGGGGGCCCCAGCATTTT
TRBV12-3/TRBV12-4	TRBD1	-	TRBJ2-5	CASRDRDRETQYF	TGTGCCAGCAGGGACAGGGACAGAGAGACCCAGTACTTC
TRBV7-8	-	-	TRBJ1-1	CASNPIRDRTEAFF	TGTGCCAGCAACCCCATACGGGATCGCACTGAAGCTTTCTTT